These 12 T cell receptor beta chains share one sample of origin, sequenced in a study of human T cells and chemical hapten exposure. Time point of the sample: pre-sensitization, week 0. As to treatment: therapeutic diphenylcyclopropenone sensitization with weekly scalp DPC. Unfractionated whole blood served as the source for total RNA extraction. TCRdb used MiXCR to reprocess the RACE reads, holding one entry per CDR3 protein. The table shows about 55,000 distinct CDR3 sequences, with approximately 10% occurring only once. The sample was whole blood, taken in connection with sensitization to the hapten diphenylcyclopropenone (DPC). The receptors originated from a woman in her twenties or thirties with alopecia areata. Some clones in this sample may be carry-over from other donors' samples.

This clonotype was detected a few times. This chain joins TRBV2 and TRBJ1-1, with D possibly matching TRBD1 (6 bases). The germline V gene has CDR1 SNHLY and CDR2 FYNNEI. CDR3 size: 14 residues. Trimming left V 6 bases short and J 5 bases short, with 16 bases between. The CDR3 DNA follows: TGTGCCAGCAGATCGAGACAGGCTGGAACTGAAGCTTTCTTT. Encoded protein: CASRSRQAGTEAFF.

This clonotype showed up many times. The chain couples TRBV4-3 to TRBJ2-1; possibly TRBD1 for D (7 bases). Germline V gives CDR1 LGHNA, CDR2 YSLEER. The ends were cut back, 0 bases at V and 4 bases at J, with 10 bases in the middle. CDR3 size: 15 residues. The CDR3 DNA follows: TGCGCCAGCAGCCAAGACCCAGGGGGGTACAATGAGCAGTTCTTC. Its protein is CASSQDPGGYNEQFF.

The table lists this clonotype with many counts. An end of the junction differs from the germline gene, which may be a read error. The chain employs TRBV20-1 and TRBJ1-4, with a possible D match to TRBD1 (6 bases). The CDR3 contains 13 residues. Germline V lookup: CDR1 DFQATT, CDR2 SNEGSKA (reference sequence). For the CDR3, the DNA is TGCAGTGCCAGCCCAGGGGCTAAGGAAAAACTGTTTTTT. Its translation is CSASPGAKEKLFF.

The rearrangement links TRBV5-5 to TRBJ2-7; D gene uncertain. The CDR3 totals 15 residues. Germline lookup yields CDR1 SGHKS and CDR2 YYEKEE (reference sequence). Trimming cost V 0 bases and J 0 bases, with 10 bases left between them. The CDR3 reads CASSLAIPSSYEQYF. The CDR3 nucleotides read TGTGCCAGCAGCTTGGCCATCCCGAGCTCCTACGAGCAGTACTTC.

The V call is TRBV7-3, the J call TRBJ1-1; weak D call: TRBD1 (6 bases). V gave up 5 bases and J gave up 1 base, with 11 bases separating them. The CDR3 length is 14 residues. Germline V gene sequence: CDR1 SGHTA, CDR2 FQGTGA. The DNA of the CDR3 is TGTGCCAGCAGCATGACAGGAGGGAACACTGAAGCTTTCTTT. As protein: CASSMTGGNTEAFF.

In this sample, this clonotype turned up many times. This rearrangement joins TRBV20-1 to TRBJ2-3, with D perhaps matching TRBD2 (5 bases). CDR1 and CDR2 from the germline V gene are DFQATT and SNEGSKA (reference sequence). Trimming pared 1 base from V and 2 bases from J, leaving 10 bases between. This CDR3 is 14 amino acids long. CDR3 sequence: CSARVIGITDTQYF. The CDR3 DNA sequence: TGCAGTGCTAGAGTTATCGGGATCACAGATACGCAGTATTTT.

This clonotype has a count of ten or more. CDR3 coding DNA: TGTGCCAGCAGCCCGGGGGACAGGCCGAATGAAAAACTGTTTTTT. Its translation: CASSPGDRPNEKLFF. The rearrangement links TRBV5-6 to TRBJ1-4; 8 bases are shared with TRBD1. The CDR3 length is 15 residues. CDR1 and CDR2 (germline): SGHDT, YYEEEE. After removal of 4 bases from V and 5 bases from J, the junction contained 7 bases not matched to a gene.

This clonotype was observed at least ten times. The chain combines TRBV18 with TRBJ1-6; maybe TRBD1 (6 bases). Trimming took off 6 bases at V and 14 bases at J, with 17 bases between the two ends. This CDR3 has 13 amino acids. CDR1 KGHSH and CDR2 LQKENI come from the germline V gene. The CDR3 loop reads CASSPTGPEALHF. As DNA, the CDR3 is TGTGCCAGCTCCCCTACAGGGCCAGAGGCCCTCCACTTT. Looking up the rest from reference TRBV18 and TRBJ1-6 gives the full variable domain: NAGVMQNPRHLVRRRGQEARLRCSPMKGHSHVYWYRQLPEEGLKFMVYLQKENIIDESGMPKERFSAEFPKEGPSILRIQQVVRGDSAAYFCASSPTGPEALHFGNGTRLTVT.

The chain carries TRBV6-5 and TRBJ1-5; unclear D gene. The CDR3 contains 13 residues. V lost 6 bases to trimming and J lost 4 bases, with 10 bases between them. The V gene's germline CDR1 is MNHEY and CDR2 SVGAGI. The CDR3 loop reads CASSETQNQPQHF. The CDR3 bases are TGTGCCAGCAGCGAGACACAAAATCAGCCCCAGCATTTT.

This clonotype was seen only a few times. The V gene is TRBV11-2, the J gene TRBJ2-7; D may be TRBD1 or TRBD2 (7 bases each). This CDR3 contains 14 residues. Trimming shortened V by 1 base and J by 3 bases, and 10 bases separated the two germline ends. From germline, CDR1 is SGHAT and CDR2 FQNNGV. CDR3 in amino acids: CASSLAGGGYEQYF. The CDR3 region has the DNA TGTGCCAGCAGCTTAGCAGGGGGGGGCTACGAGCAGTACTTC.

The rearrangement uses TRBV3-1 and TRBJ2-5, with TRBD1 as a possible D gene (5 bases). The CDR3 covers 15 residues. The germline V and J ends were trimmed by 0 bases and 3 bases, with 11 bases remaining between them. CDR1 LGHDT and CDR2 YNNKEL come from the germline V gene (reference sequence). The CDR3 here is CASSQDARVEETQYF. For the CDR3, the DNA is TGTGCCAGCAGCCAAGATGCCAGGGTGGAAGAGACCCAGTACTTC.

This clonotype showed up many times. The chain uses TRBV20-1 and TRBJ1-1; the D is unclear. Germline lookup yields CDR1 DFQATT and CDR2 SNEGSKA (reference sequence). Trimming cost V 6 bases and J 1 base, with 6 bases left between them. This CDR3 has 11 residues. The CDR3 nucleotides are TGCAGTGCGACGACGAACACTGAAGCTTTCTTT. It yields the protein CSATTNTEAFF.